The rows below give T cell receptor beta chains drawn from one sample of a study of neurological immune-mediated disorders. Each CDR3 protein gets one entry after TCRdb re-called the 5' RACE reads with MiXCR. The sample includes 90,000 to 150,000 distinct CDR3 sequences, 3% to 3.5% seen only once; the top ten take 1.3%. Sequencing was done on a sample of PBMCs. Receptor source: a woman aged 30 to 39 with multiple sclerosis. CDR3s leave out the opening cysteine and the closing phenylalanine or tryptophan. Clone sizes are given selectively: once, few, many, or a class where the clone is expanded.

clone size	V gene	CDR3 protein
many	TRBV12-3/TRBV12-4	ASRKTGPGYGYT
many	TRBV5-1	ASSVGGPAKNIQY
many	TRBV29-1	SARTHEDYEQY
many	TRBV14	ASSQDWRGNTIY
many	TRBV6-2/TRBV6-3	ASSSDYPANTGELF
many	TRBV20-1	SATPPDMNNSPLH
many	TRBV7-6	ASSLGAVGGTDTQY
many	TRBV5-1	ASSLAASGPQETQY
many	TRBV3-1	ASSQGGPGTHRNQPQH
many	TRBV12-3/TRBV12-4	ASSLFMAGGTDTQY
many	TRBV14	ASSQTLGRQGAFSGNTIY
many	TRBV5-1	ATTPGTDGTDTQY
many	TRBV20-1	SARDNRFNTGELF
many	TRBV29-1	SVGTSGSTDTQY
many	TRBV5-6	ASSLGTMGPTGELF
many	TRBV27	ASRSGLAGVSEQY
many	TRBV4-1	ASSSQPEYGNTIY
many	TRBV12-3/TRBV12-4	ASTPTGLNTEAF
many	TRBV6-2/TRBV6-3	ASSYSVGDFYEQY
many	TRBV7-2	ASSLTQNEKLF
many	TRBV19	ASSVGTVGNVYGYT
many	TRBV11-2	ASSPSPGVAGGAGELF
many	TRBV11-2	ASRPQVASYGYT
many	TRBV20-1	SARESGENTIY
many	TRBV5-1	ASSLETGAYEQY
many	TRBV20-1	SVPGRGNQPQH
many	TRBV12-3/TRBV12-4	ASTNSGAHNEQF
few	TRBV20-1	SYYSGGYNEQF
many	TRBV7-2	ASSLEKTGRGELF
many	TRBV3-1	ASRTLQGSAQY
many	TRBV15	ATSRVRGGGWNTEAF
many	TRBV5-5	ASSLEHGFYNEQF
many	TRBV5-6	ASSLDELDTQY
many	TRBV7-8	ASSLSVPDTQY
many	TRBV5-6	ASSPTNSMAGYT
many	TRBV20-1	SARPEGNTEAF
many	TRBV12-3/TRBV12-4	ASSLGAGGNQPQH
many	TRBV7-9	ASSDRDSGDGYT
many	TRBV20-1	SARQEYYEQY
many	TRBV20-1	SAIAGVNEQY
many	TRBV14	ASSQAFQETQY
many	TRBV10-3	ASTSGFFFSGANVLT
NA	TRBV27	ASSLGQGGFDEQF
many	TRBV5-1	ASSSPGQGREPLH
many	TRBV12-3/TRBV12-4	ASLGRGGSSRVSSYEQY
many	TRBV6-6	ASSPGLGTDTQY
many	TRBV19	ASSIMNRPPFSGEAF
many	TRBV12-3/TRBV12-4	ASSLGAPDTQY